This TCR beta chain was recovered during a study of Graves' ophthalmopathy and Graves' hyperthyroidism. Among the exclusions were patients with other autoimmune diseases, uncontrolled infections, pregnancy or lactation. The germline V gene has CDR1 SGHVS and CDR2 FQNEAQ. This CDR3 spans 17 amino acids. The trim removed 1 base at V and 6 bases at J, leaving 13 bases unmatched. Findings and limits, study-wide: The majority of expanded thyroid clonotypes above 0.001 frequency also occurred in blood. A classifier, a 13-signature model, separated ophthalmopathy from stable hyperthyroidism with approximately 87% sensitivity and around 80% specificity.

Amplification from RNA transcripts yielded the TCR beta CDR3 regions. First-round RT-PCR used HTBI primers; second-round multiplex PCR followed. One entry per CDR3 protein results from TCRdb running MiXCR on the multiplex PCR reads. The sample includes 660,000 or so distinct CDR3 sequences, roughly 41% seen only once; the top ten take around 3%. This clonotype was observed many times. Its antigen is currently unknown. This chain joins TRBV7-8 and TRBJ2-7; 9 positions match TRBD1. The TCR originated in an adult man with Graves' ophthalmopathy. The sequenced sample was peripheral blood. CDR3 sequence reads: CASSLVGWGQGIREQYF. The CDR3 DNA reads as TGTGCCAGCAGCTTAGTGGGGTGGGGACAGGGAATTCGCGAGCAGTACTTC.